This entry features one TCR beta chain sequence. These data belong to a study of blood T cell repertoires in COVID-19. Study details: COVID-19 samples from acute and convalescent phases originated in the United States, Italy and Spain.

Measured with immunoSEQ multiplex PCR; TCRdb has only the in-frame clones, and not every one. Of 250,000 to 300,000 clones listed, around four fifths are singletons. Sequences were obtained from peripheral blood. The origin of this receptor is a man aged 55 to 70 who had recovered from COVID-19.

This chain's CDR3 is CASSLEQGAAGANVLTF. CDR3 bases: TGTGCCAGCTCATTGGAACAGGGGGCAGCTGGGGCCAACGTCCTGACTTTC. This chain joins TRBV18 and TRBJ2-6, with 9 bases identical to TRBD1. Unmatched junction bases numbered 7, after V lost 5 bases and J lost 2 bases. CDR3 length: 17 residues. Germline lookup yields CDR1 KGHSH and CDR2 LQKENI.